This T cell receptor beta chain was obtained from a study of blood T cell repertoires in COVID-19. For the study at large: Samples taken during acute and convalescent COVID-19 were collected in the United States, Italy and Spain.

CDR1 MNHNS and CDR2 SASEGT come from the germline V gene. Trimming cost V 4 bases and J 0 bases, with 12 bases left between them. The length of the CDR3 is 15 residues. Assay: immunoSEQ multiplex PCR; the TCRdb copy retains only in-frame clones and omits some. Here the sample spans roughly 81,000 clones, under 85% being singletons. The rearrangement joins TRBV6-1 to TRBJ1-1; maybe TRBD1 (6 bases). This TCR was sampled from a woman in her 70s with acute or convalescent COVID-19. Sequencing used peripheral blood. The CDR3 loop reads CASSAADSLNTEAFF. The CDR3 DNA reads TGTGCCAGCAGTGCAGCGGACAGTTTGAACACTGAAGCTTTCTTT.